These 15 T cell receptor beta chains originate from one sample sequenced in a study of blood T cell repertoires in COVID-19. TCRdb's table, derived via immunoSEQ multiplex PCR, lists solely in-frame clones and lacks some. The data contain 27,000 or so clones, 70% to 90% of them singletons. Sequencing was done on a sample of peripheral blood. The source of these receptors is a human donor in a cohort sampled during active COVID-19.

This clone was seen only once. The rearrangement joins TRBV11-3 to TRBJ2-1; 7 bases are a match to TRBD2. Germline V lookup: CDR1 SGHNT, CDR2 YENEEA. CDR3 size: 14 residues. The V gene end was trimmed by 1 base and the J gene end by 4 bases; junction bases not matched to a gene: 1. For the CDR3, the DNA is TGTGCCAGCAGCTTAGCGGGGGGATACAATGAGCAGTTCTTC. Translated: CASSLAGGYNEQFF.

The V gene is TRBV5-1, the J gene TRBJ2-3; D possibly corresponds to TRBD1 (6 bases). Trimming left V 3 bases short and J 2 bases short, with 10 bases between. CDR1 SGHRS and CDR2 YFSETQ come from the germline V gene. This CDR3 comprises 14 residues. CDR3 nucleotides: TGCGCCAGCAGCTCCCCAGGGGCCACAGATACGCAGTATTTT. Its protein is CASSSPGATDTQYF.

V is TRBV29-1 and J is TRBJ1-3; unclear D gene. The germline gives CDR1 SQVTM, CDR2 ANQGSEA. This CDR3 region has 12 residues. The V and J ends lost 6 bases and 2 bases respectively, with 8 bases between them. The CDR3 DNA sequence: TGCAGCGTCGAGTCGACTGGAAACACCATATATTTT. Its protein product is CSVESTGNTIYF.

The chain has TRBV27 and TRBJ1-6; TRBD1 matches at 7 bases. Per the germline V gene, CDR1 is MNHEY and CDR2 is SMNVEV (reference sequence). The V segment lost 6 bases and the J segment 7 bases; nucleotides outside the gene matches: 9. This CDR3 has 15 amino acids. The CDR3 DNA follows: TGTGCCAGCAGGGCGACAGGGTCTCCGAATTCACCCCTCCACTTT. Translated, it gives CASRATGSPNSPLHF.

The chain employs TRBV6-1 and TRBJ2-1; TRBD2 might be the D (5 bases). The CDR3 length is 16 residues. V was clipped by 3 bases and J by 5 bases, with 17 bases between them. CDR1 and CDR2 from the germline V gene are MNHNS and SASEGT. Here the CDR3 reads CASSDEEGLPHNEQFF. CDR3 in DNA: TGTGCCAGCAGTGACGAAGAGGGCCTTCCCCACAATGAGCAGTTCTTC.

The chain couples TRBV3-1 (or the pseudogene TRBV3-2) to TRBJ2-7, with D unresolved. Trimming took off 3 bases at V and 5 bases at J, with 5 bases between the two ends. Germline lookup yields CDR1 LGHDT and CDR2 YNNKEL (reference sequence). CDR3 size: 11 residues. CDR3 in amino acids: CASSQSDEQYF. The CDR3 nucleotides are TGTGCCAGCAGCCAGTCGGACGAGCAGTACTTC.

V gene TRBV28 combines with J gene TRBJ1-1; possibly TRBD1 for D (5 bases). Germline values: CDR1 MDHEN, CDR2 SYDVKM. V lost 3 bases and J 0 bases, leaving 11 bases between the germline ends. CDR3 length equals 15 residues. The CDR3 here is CASSLAGIMNTEAFF. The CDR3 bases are TGTGCCAGCAGTTTGGCAGGGATCATGAACACTGAAGCTTTCTTT. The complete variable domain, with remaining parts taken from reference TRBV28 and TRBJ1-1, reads DVKVTQSSRYLVKRTGEKVFLECVQDMDHENMFWYRQDPGLGLRLIYFSYDVKMKEKGDIPEGYSVSREKKERFSLILESASTNQTSMYLCASSLAGIMNTEAFFGQGTRLTVV.

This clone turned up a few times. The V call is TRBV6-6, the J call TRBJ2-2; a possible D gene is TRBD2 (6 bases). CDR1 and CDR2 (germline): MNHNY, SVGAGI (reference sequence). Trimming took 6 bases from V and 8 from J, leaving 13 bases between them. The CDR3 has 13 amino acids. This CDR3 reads CASSVTGEGELFF. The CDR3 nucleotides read TGTGCCAGCAGCGTCACGGGGGAAGGGGAGCTGTTTTTT.

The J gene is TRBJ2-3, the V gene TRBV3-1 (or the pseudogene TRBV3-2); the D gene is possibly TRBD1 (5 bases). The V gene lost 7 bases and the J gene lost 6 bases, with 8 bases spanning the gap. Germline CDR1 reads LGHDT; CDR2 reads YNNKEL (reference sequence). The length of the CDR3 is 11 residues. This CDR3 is CASIKGDTQYF. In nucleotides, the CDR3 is TGTGCCAGCATAAAGGGGGATACGCAGTATTTT.

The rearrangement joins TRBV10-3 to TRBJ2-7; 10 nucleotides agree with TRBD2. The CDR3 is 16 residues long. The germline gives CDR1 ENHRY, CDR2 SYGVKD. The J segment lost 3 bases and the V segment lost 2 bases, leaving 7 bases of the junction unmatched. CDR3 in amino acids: CAISEGGSGGNYEQYF. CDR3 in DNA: TGTGCCATCAGTGAGGGTGGTAGCGGGGGGAACTACGAGCAGTACTTC.

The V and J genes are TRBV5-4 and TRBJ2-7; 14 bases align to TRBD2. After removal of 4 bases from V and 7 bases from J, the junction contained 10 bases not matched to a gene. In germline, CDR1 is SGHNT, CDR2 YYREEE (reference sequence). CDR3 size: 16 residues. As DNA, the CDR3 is TGTGCCAGCAGCCATCCGGGACTAGCGGGAGTACGAGAGCAGTACTTC. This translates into CASSHPGLAGVREQYF.

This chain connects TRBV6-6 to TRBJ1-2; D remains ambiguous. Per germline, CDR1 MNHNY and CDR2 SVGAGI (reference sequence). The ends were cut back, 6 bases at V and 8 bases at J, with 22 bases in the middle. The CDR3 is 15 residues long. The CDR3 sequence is CASRPHMDEGYGYTF. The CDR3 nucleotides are TGTGCCAGCAGGCCTCATATGGACGAGGGATACGGCTACACCTTC.

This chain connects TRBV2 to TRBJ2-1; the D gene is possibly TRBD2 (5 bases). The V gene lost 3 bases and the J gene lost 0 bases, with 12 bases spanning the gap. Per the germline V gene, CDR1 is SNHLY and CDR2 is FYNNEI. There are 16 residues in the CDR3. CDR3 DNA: TGTGCCAGCAGTGATGCCGGAGGTCTCTCCTACAATGAGCAGTTCTTC. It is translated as CASSDAGGLSYNEQFF.

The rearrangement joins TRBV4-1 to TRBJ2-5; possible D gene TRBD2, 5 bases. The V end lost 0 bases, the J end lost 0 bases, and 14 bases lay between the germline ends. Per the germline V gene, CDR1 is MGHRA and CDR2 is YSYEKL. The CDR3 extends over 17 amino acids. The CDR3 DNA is TGCGCCAGCAGCCAAGATCCCGGGGTCGGTTACCAAGAGACCCAGTACTTC. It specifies CASSQDPGVGYQETQYF.

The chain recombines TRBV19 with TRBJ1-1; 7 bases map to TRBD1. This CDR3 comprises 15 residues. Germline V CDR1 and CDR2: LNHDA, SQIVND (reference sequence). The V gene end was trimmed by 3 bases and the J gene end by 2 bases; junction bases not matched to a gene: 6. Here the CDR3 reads CASSISWTGNTEAFF. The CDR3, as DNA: TGTGCCAGTAGTATCTCCTGGACAGGCAACACTGAAGCTTTCTTT.